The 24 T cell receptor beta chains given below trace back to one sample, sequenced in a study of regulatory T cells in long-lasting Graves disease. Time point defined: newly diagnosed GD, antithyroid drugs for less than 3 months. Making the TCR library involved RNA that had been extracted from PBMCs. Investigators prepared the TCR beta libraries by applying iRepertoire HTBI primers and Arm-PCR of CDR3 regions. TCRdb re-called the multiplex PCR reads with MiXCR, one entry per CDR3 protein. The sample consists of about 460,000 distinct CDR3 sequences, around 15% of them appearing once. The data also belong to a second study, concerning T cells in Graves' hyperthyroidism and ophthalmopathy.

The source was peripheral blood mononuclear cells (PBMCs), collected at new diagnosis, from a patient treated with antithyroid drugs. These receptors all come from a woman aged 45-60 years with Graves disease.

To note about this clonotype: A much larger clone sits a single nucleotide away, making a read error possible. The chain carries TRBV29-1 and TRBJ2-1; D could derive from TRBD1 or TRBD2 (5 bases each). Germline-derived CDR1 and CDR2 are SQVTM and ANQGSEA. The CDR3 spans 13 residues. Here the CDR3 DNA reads TGCAGCGGCGCCTTTGGGACCTACAATGAGCAGCTCTTC. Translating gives CSGAFGTYNEQLF.

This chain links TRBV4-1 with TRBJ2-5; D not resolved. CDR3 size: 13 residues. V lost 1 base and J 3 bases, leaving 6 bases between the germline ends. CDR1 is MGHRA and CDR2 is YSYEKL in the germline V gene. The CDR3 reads CASSQAPKETQYF. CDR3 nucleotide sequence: TGCGCCAGCAGCCAAGCGCCGAAAGAGACCCAGTACTTC.

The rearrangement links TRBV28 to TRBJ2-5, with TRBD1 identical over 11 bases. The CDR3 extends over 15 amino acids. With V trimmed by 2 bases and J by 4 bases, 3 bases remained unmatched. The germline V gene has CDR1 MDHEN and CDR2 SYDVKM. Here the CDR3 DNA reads TGTGCCAGCAGTTTACGGGGACAGGGGGTAGAGACCCAGTACTTC. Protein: CASSLRGQGVETQYF. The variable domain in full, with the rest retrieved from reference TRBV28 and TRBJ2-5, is DVKVTQSSRYLVKRTGEKVFLECVQDMDHENMFWYRQDPGLGLRLIYFSYDVKMKEKGDIPEGYSVSREKKERFSLILESASTNQTSMYLCASSLRGQGVETQYFGPGTRLLVL.

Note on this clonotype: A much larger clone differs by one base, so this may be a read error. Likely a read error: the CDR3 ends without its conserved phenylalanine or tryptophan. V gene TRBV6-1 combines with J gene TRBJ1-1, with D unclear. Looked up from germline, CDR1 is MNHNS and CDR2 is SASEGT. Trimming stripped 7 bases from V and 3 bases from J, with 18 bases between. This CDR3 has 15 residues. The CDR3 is CASNLPRTGHTEAFS. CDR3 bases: TGTGCCAGCAACCTACCCCGGACGGGTCACACTGAAGCTTTCTCT.

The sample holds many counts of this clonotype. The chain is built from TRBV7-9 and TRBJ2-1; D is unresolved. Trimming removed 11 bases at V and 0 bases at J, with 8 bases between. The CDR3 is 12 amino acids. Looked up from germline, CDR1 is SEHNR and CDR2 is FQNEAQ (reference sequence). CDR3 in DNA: TGTGCCCTTGGTAGCTCCTACAATGAGCAGTTCTTC. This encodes CALGSSYNEQFF.

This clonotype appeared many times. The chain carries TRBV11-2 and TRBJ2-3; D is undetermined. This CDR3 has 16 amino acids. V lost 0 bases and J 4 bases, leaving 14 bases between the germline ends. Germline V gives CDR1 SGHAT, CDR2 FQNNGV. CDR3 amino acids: CASSLDGWAVADTQYF. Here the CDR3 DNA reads TGTGCCAGCAGCTTAGATGGGTGGGCGGTGGCAGATACGCAGTATTTT.

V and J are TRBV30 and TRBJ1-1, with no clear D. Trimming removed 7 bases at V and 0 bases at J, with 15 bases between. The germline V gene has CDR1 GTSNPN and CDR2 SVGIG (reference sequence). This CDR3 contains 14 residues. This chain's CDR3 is CALRPGGMNTEAFF. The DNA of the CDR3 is TGTGCCTTAAGACCGGGCGGGATGAACACTGAAGCTTTCTTT. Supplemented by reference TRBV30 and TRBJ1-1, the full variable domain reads SQTIHQWPATLVQPVGSPLSLECTVEGTSNPNLYWYRQAAGRGLQLLFYSVGIGQISSEVPQNLSASRPQDRQFILSSKKLLLSDSGFYLCALRPGGMNTEAFFGQGTRLTVV.

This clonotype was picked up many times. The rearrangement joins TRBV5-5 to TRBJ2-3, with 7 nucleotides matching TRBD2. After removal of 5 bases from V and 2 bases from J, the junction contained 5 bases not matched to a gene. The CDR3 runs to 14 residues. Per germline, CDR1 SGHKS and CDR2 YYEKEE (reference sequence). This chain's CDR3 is CASRWEGITDTQYF. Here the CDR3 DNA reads TGTGCCAGCAGGTGGGAGGGGATCACAGATACGCAGTATTTT.

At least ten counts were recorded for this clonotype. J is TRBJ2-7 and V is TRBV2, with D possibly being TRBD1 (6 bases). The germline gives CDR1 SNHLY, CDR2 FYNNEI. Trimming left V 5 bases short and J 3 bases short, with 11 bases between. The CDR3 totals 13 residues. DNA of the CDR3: TGTGCCAGCAGTCCAGGGGTGGGCTACGAGCAGTACTTC. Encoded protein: CASSPGVGYEQYF.

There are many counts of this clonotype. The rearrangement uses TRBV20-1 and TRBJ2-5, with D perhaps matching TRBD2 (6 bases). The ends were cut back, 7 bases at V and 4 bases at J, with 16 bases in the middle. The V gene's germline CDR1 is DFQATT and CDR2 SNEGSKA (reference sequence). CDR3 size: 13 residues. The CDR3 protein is CSVQPGLGETQYF. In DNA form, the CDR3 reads TGCAGTGTCCAACCGGGACTTGGAGAGACCCAGTACTTC.

In DNA form, the CDR3 reads TGTGCCAGCAGCTTTTTGGACGGTGAAGCTTTCTTT. It translates to CASSFLDGEAFF. The chain employs TRBV5-6 and TRBJ1-1; D gene ambiguous. V lost 2 bases to trimming and J lost 7 bases, with 9 bases between them. Looked up from germline, CDR1 is SGHDT and CDR2 is YYEEEE. The CDR3 sequence is 12 residues long.

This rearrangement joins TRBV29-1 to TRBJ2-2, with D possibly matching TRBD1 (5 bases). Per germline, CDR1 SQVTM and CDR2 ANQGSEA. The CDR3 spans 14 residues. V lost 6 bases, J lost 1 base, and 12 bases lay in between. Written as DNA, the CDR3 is TGCAGCGTAAAAACAGGAAAGAACACCGGGGAGCTGTTTTTT. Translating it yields CSVKTGKNTGELFF.

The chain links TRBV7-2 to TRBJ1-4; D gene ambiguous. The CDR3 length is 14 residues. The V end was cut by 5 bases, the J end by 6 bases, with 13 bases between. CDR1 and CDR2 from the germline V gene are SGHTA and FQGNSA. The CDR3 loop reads CASSPKFPDEKLFF. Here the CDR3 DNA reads TGTGCCAGCAGCCCCAAATTCCCGGATGAAAAACTGTTTTTT.

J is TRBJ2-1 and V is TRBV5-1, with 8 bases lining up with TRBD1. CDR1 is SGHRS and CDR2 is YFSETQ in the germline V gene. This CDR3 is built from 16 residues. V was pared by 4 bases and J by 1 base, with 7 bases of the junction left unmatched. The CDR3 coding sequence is TGCGCCAGCAGCAAGACAGGGGTTTTTTCCTACAATGAGCAGTTCTTC. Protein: CASSKTGVFSYNEQFF.

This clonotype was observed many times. Written as DNA, the CDR3 is TGTGCCAGCTACACTAGCGGGAGACCAGATACGCAGTATTTT. The encoded protein is CASYTSGRPDTQYF. V is TRBV28 and J is TRBJ2-3, with 11 bases identical to TRBD2. With V trimmed by 8 bases and J by 4 bases, 5 bases remained unmatched. Germline CDR1 MDHEN, CDR2 SYDVKM. This CDR3 contains 14 residues.

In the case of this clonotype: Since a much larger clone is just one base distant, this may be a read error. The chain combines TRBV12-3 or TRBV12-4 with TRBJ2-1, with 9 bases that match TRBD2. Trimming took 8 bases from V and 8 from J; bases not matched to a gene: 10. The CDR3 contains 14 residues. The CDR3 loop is CASPHSGRGYEQFF. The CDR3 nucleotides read TGTGCCAGCCCACATAGCGGGAGAGGTTATGAGCAGTTCTTC.

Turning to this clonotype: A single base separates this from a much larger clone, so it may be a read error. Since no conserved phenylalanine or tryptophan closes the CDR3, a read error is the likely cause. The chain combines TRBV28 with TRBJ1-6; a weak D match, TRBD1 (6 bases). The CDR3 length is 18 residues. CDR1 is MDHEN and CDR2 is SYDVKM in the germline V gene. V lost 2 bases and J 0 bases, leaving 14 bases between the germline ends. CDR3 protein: CASSLHLGGRSYNSPLHL. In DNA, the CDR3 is TGTGCCAGCAGTTTACATCTAGGGGGACGCTCCTATAATTCACCCCTCCACCTT.

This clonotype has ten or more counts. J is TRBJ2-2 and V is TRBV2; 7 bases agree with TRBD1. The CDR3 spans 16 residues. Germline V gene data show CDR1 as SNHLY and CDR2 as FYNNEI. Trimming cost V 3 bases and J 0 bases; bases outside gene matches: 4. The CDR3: CASSEQGTANTGELFF. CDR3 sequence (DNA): TGTGCCAGCAGTGAGCAGGGGACAGCGAACACCGGGGAGCTGTTTTTT.

CDR3 loop: CSARVRAGAPSSYNEQFF. The CDR3 bases are TGCAGTGCTAGAGTTCGAGCGGGAGCCCCGAGCTCCTACAATGAGCAGTTCTTC. The chain employs TRBV20-1 and TRBJ2-1; 8 bases fit TRBD2. The trim removed 1 base at V and 0 bases at J, leaving 11 bases unmatched. The CDR3 has 18 amino acids. CDR1 and CDR2 (germline): DFQATT, SNEGSKA (reference sequence).

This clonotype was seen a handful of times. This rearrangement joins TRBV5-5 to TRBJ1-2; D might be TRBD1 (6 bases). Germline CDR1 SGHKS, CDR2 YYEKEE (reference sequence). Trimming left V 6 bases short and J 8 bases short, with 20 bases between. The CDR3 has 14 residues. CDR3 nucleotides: TGTGCCAGCACCAGGCCGGGAGGGGGGGCCGGCTACACCTTC. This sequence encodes CASTRPGGGAGYTF.

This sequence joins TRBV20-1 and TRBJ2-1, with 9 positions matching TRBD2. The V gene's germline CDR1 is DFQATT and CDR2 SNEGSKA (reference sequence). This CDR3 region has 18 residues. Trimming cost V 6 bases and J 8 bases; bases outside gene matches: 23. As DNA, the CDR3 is TGCAGTGCAATGCGGTGGGGAGTAGCGGGAGAGAATATGGATGAGCAGTTCTTC. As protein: CSAMRWGVAGENMDEQFF.

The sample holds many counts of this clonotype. The CDR3 protein is CASSQGLAGNTGELFF. The CDR3 DNA sequence: TGTGCCAGCAGCCAAGGTCTAGCGGGGAACACCGGGGAGCTGTTTTTT. This chain uses TRBV3-1 with TRBJ2-2, with 8 bases matching TRBD2. The CDR3 is made up of 16 amino acids. Germline assignment: CDR1 LGHDT and CDR2 YNNKEL (reference sequence). With 1 base clipped from V and 1 base from J, the junction kept 2 bases outside the gene matches.

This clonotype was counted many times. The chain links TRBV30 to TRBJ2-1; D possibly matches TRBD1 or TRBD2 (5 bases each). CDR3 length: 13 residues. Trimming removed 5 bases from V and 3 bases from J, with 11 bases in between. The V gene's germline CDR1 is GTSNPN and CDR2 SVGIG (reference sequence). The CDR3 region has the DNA TGTGCCTGGGAGACGGGGCACTACAATGAGCAGTTCTTC. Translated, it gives CAWETGHYNEQFF.

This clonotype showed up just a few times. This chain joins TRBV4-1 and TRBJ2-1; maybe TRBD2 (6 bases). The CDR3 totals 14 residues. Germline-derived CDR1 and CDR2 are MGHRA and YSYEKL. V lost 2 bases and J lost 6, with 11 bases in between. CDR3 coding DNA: TGCGCCAGCAGCCAAACCCTGGGGGGCAATGAGCAGTTCTTC. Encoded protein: CASSQTLGGNEQFF.